This section outlines one T cell receptor beta chain sequence together with its context. The antigen is undetermined. This sample was included in a study of cytomegalovirus exposure and HLA in healthy donors. The PCR ran on 60 Vbeta and 13 Jbeta primers. Methods used by the authors: A later analysis counted approximately 80 million unique TCR beta chains, 9.5 million to 13 million shared. Profiled with immunoSEQ multiplex PCR; TCRdb holds only in-frame clones, not every one. V, J and clone size derive from that table, while D and trimming were established from the DNA sequence. The profile covers some 65,000 clones, with just under 70% appearing a single time and roughly 9.8% taken by the ten largest. Study outcomes and limitations: According to the study, around 180 TCR beta chains were cytomegalovirus-associated. In a later analysis, DRB1 alleles had the most associated TCRs; HLA-C alleles the fewest.

The CDR3 extends over 12 amino acids. The V gene lost 0 bases and the J gene lost 5 bases, with 3 bases spanning the gap. Germline V gene sequence: CDR1 ENHRY, CDR2 SYGVKD. This TCR came from a woman in her twenties or thirties in good health and CMV-seronegative. The chain is built from TRBV10-3 and TRBJ2-3; D remains ambiguous. The source material was PBMCs. CDR3 nucleotide sequence: TGTGCCATCAGTGAGTCCGGAGATACGCAGTATTTT. As protein: CAISESGDTQYF.